These T cell receptor beta chains were read from a single sample in a study of regulatory T cells in long-lasting Graves disease. Using its own MiXCR run on the multiplex PCR reads, TCRdb lists one record per CDR3 protein. The sample yields over 450,000 distinct CDR3 sequences, around 12% seen once. The same data also went into a second study, on T cells in Graves' hyperthyroidism and ophthalmopathy.

The starting material was peripheral blood mononuclear cells (PBMCs), obtained at new diagnosis, from a patient treated with antithyroid drugs. All receptors come from a woman between 25 and 40 years old with Graves disease. Both conserved end residues are part of each CDR3. The order of the fields is J gene, V gene, clone size, D gene, CDR3 DNA, CDR3 protein. The D gene is left open where the match is weak. Only part of the rows carry a size: once, few, many, or a class if the clone is expanded.

j_gene: TRBJ2-1
v_gene: TRBV7-2
abundance: NA
d_gene: TRBD1
CDR3nt: TGTGCCAGCACGGACAGGGGGCCCCTCGTGGAGCAGTTCTTC
CDR3aa: CASTDRGPLVEQFF

j_gene: TRBJ2-3
v_gene: TRBV10-3
abundance: many
d_gene: TRBD2
CDR3nt: TGTGCCATCAGCGTGACTAGCAGAGCAGATACGCAGTATTTT
CDR3aa: CAISVTSRADTQYF

j_gene: TRBJ1-1
v_gene: TRBV27
abundance: many
d_gene: NA
CDR3nt: TGTGCCAGCAGTTTAAGGCCGACTCTGACTGAAGCTTTCTTT
CDR3aa: CASSLRPTLTEAFF

j_gene: TRBJ2-5
v_gene: TRBV12-3/TRBV12-4
abundance: many
d_gene: NA
CDR3nt: TGTGCCAGCCGTTTAGCCGGAAGAGGGGAGACCCAGTACTTC
CDR3aa: CASRLAGRGETQYF

j_gene: TRBJ1-5
v_gene: TRBV27
abundance: many
d_gene: NA
CDR3nt: TGTGCCAGCAGTTTTGGCCGGGGCAATCAGCCCCAGCATTTT
CDR3aa: CASSFGRGNQPQHF

j_gene: TRBJ2-5
v_gene: TRBV27
abundance: many
d_gene: NA
CDR3nt: TGTGCCAGCAGTTTATTTGAGGGGAACCAAGAGACCCAGTACTTC
CDR3aa: CASSLFEGNQETQYF

j_gene: TRBJ2-5
v_gene: TRBV5-4
abundance: many
d_gene: NA
CDR3nt: TGTGCCAGCAGCTTGATGACAGTACACCAAGAGACCCAGTACTTC
CDR3aa: CASSLMTVHQETQYF

j_gene: TRBJ2-7
v_gene: TRBV18
abundance: many
d_gene: TRBD2
CDR3nt: TGTGCCAGCTCACAGGGACTAGCGAGCCACTACGAGCAGTACTTC
CDR3aa: CASSQGLASHYEQYF

j_gene: TRBJ2-2
v_gene: TRBV19
abundance: many
d_gene: NA
CDR3nt: TGTGCCAGTAGTAAGGACAACGCGAACACCGGGGAGCTGTTTTTT
CDR3aa: CASSKDNANTGELFF

j_gene: TRBJ2-5
v_gene: TRBV3-1
abundance: many
d_gene: NA
CDR3nt: TGTGCCAGCAGCCAAGCGGGGGGCTGGAAGACCCAGTACTTC
CDR3aa: CASSQAGGWKTQYF

j_gene: TRBJ1-4
v_gene: TRBV30
abundance: many
d_gene: TRBD1
CDR3nt: TGTGCCTGGAGTAAGGGGACAGTTCAAACTAATGAAAAACTGTTTTTT
CDR3aa: CAWSKGTVQTNEKLFF

j_gene: TRBJ2-3
v_gene: TRBV2
abundance: many
d_gene: NA
CDR3nt: TGTGCCAGGGGAGCCCCCAACCTAGATACGCAGTATTTT
CDR3aa: CARGAPNLDTQYF

j_gene: TRBJ2-7
v_gene: TRBV18
abundance: many
d_gene: TRBD2
CDR3nt: TGTGCCAGCTCACCACCTAGCGGGAGGGCCCTGAACGAGCAGTACTTC
CDR3aa: CASSPPSGRALNEQYF

j_gene: TRBJ1-6
v_gene: TRBV19
abundance: NA
d_gene: NA
CDR3nt: TGTGCCAGTAGTATAGCGGAATCAGGGGTTGGTTCACCCCTCCACTTT
CDR3aa: CASSIAESGVGSPLHF

j_gene: TRBJ2-7
v_gene: TRBV20-1
abundance: many
d_gene: TRBD1
CDR3nt: TGCAGTGCTAGACCGGGGACAGGGGATCCAGGCCTCCTGGAGCAGTACTTC
CDR3aa: CSARPGTGDPGLLEQYF

j_gene: TRBJ2-1
v_gene: TRBV29-1
abundance: NA
d_gene: TRBD1
CDR3nt: TGCAGCGTTGAAGGTCGTCAAAGGACAGGGAGGCTGCGTGAGCAGTTCTTC
CDR3aa: CSVEGRQRTGRLREQFF

j_gene: TRBJ2-7
v_gene: TRBV6-1
abundance: many
d_gene: NA
CDR3nt: TGTGCCAGCAGCTGTTTGGATCGAGTCGACCACGGGATCTACGAGCAGTACTTC
CDR3aa: CASSCLDRVDHGIYEQYF

j_gene: TRBJ2-7
v_gene: TRBV10-1
abundance: few
d_gene: NA
CDR3nt: TGCGCCAGCCTGTTAGGGGGAGCTCCCTACGAGCAGTACTTC
CDR3aa: CASLLGGAPYEQYF

j_gene: TRBJ1-2
v_gene: TRBV27
abundance: many
d_gene: NA
CDR3nt: TGTGCCAGCAGGCAGACAGTAGGTTATGGCTACACCTTC
CDR3aa: CASRQTVGYGYTF

j_gene: TRBJ2-7
v_gene: TRBV7-9
abundance: few
d_gene: NA
CDR3nt: TGTGCCAGCAGCCCCCCCAGGATTGGCCATCTGGGGGACGAGCAGTACTTC
CDR3aa: CASSPPRIGHLGDEQYF

j_gene: TRBJ2-5
v_gene: TRBV6-4
abundance: few
d_gene: NA
CDR3nt: TGTGCCAGCAGTGAGAGGCCACAAGAGACCCAGTACTTC
CDR3aa: CASSERPQETQYF

j_gene: TRBJ2-1
v_gene: TRBV2
abundance: many
d_gene: NA
CDR3nt: TGTGCCAGCAGTGAAGACAGCTACAATGAGCAGTTCTTC
CDR3aa: CASSEDSYNEQFF

j_gene: TRBJ1-1
v_gene: TRBV11-2
abundance: many
d_gene: NA
CDR3nt: TGTGCCAGCAGCTTACAATGGGAGCAAGATGAAGCTTTCTTT
CDR3aa: CASSLQWEQDEAFF

j_gene: TRBJ2-4
v_gene: TRBV20-1
abundance: many
d_gene: NA
CDR3nt: TGCAGTGCTAGAGTGCCCCAGTGGACTCTTGCAATAGCCAAAAACATTCAGTACTTC
CDR3aa: CSARVPQWTLAIAKNIQYF

j_gene: TRBJ2-7
v_gene: TRBV19
abundance: few
d_gene: TRBD2
CDR3nt: TGTGCCAGTAGTATTCGACTAGCGCCGTTCTACGAGCAGTACTTC
CDR3aa: CASSIRLAPFYEQYF

j_gene: TRBJ1-1
v_gene: TRBV6-1
abundance: few
d_gene: NA
CDR3nt: TGTGCCAGCAGGAAAAGACCGTCGGGGACTGAAGCTTTCTTT
CDR3aa: CASRKRPSGTEAFF